This passage covers 17 T cell receptor beta chains from one sample sequenced in a study of blood T cells in healthy people across ages. Primed by a sample-barcoded 5' primer and a J-beta primer mix, a second PCR proceeded for 7 to 11 cycles. TCRdb itself ran the 5' RACE reads through MiXCR, one entry per CDR3 protein. The sample consists of more than 800,000 distinct CDR3 sequences, around 30% of them appearing once. The sample comprised blood. The receptors were gathered from a woman of 80 years or more in good health.

This clonotype was seen a few times. J is TRBJ2-1 and V is TRBV20-1; TRBD2 aligns across 8 bases. This CDR3 comprises 15 residues. The germline gives CDR1 DFQATT, CDR2 SNEGSKA (reference sequence). J was trimmed by 6 bases and V by 0 bases; bases with no gene match: 7. In DNA, the CDR3 is TGCAGTGCTAGAGACGATGGACTAGCCCGCAATGAGCAGTTCTTC. This gives the protein CSARDDGLARNEQFF.

This clonotype appeared many times. The CDR3: CASSSSWTGSGPDTQYF. The CDR3 nucleotides read TGTGCCAGCAGTTCGAGCTGGACAGGCTCAGGACCAGATACGCAGTATTTT. The chain couples TRBV6-2 or TRBV6-3 to TRBJ2-3; 7 nucleotides agree with TRBD1. The J segment lost 4 bases and the V segment lost 4 bases, leaving 14 bases of the junction unmatched. From germline, CDR1 is MNHEY and CDR2 SVGEGT. The CDR3 covers 17 residues.

Many counts were recorded for this clonotype. The chain combines TRBV5-5 with TRBJ2-6; 8 bases agree with TRBD2. Unmatched junction bases numbered 5, after V lost 0 bases and J lost 0 bases. The CDR3 totals 18 residues. CDR1 and CDR2 from the germline V gene are SGHKS and YYEKEE (reference sequence). The CDR3 region has the DNA TGTGCCAGCAGCTTGGGCCTAGCGGGCAACTCTGGGGCCAACGTCCTGACTTTC. Translating gives CASSLGLAGNSGANVLTF. The full variable domain, with the rest looked up from reference TRBV5-5 and TRBJ2-6, is DAGVTQSPTHLIKTRGQQVTLRCSPISGHKSVSWYQQVLGQGPQFIFQYYEKEERGRGNFPDRFSARQFPNYSSELNVNALLLGDSALYLCASSLGLAGNSGANVLTFGAGSRLTVL.

This clonotype was counted at least ten times. The chain employs TRBV5-6 and TRBJ1-2; unclear D gene. The V gene lost 0 bases and the J gene lost 2 bases, with 5 bases spanning the gap. CDR3 length: 13 amino acids. Germline CDR1 is SGHDT and CDR2 is YYEEEE. The chain's CDR3 is CASSLGENYGYTF. The CDR3 region has the DNA TGTGCCAGCAGCTTGGGGGAAAACTATGGCTACACCTTC. The full variable domain, in which reference TRBV5-6 and TRBJ1-2 provide the parts outside the CDR3, is DAGVTQSPTHLIKTRGQQVTLRCSPKSGHDTVSWYQQALGQGPQFIFQYYEEEERQRGNFPDRFSGHQFPNYSSELNVNALLLGDSALYLCASSLGENYGYTFGSGTRLTVV.

This clonotype was observed many times. This chain joins TRBV20-1 and TRBJ2-1; tentatively, D is TRBD2 (5 bases). The germline gives CDR1 DFQATT, CDR2 SNEGSKA (reference sequence). This CDR3 contains 16 residues. With 0 bases removed from V and 3 bases from J, the gap between germline ends came to 15 bases. This chain's CDR3 is CSARDSVSGFYNEQFF. The CDR3 nucleotides read TGCAGTGCTAGAGATTCGGTTTCGGGGTTCTACAATGAGCAGTTCTTC.

In the case of this clonotype: A much more abundant neighbour one base away suggests this may be a read error. This chain connects TRBV6-1 to TRBJ1-5, with D unresolved. Germline V lookup: CDR1 MNHNS, CDR2 SASEGT. The CDR3 sequence is 13 residues long. The CDR3 loop reads CARSKGRNQPQHF. CDR3 bases: TGTGCCCGCAGCAAAGGGCGGAATCAGCCCCAGCATTTT.

There are a few counts of this clonotype. The chain uses TRBV15 and TRBJ2-3; D is unresolved. The CDR3 consists of 14 residues. Trimming removed 1 base from V and 6 bases from J, with 11 bases in between. In germline, CDR1 is LNHNV, CDR2 YYDKDF (reference sequence). The CDR3 protein is CATSRVPKEDTQYF. The CDR3 DNA follows: TGTGCCACCAGCAGAGTTCCAAAAGAGGATACGCAGTATTTT.

This sequence joins TRBV11-3 and TRBJ1-6; weak D call: TRBD1 (5 bases). Per germline, CDR1 SGHNT and CDR2 YENEEA. With 1 base removed from V and 3 bases from J, the gap between germline ends came to 10 bases. The CDR3 has 16 residues. The CDR3 loop reads CASSLAGRGYNSPLHF. CDR3 coding DNA: TGTGCCAGCAGCTTAGCGGGGAGGGGCTATAATTCACCCCTCCACTTT.

In the case of this clonotype: A much larger clone is a single base away; this may be a read error. The chain has TRBV5-4 and TRBJ2-5; D is unresolved. The V gene's germline CDR1 is SGHNT and CDR2 YYREEE (reference sequence). The CDR3 is 15 amino acids. V was clipped by 6 bases and J by 5 bases, with 20 bases between them. CDR3 nucleotide sequence: TGTGCCAGCAACCCTGCCTTAGAGTTAACGGAGACCCAGTACTTC. Its protein is CASNPALELTETQYF.

Of note for this clonotype: This could be a read error, since a much larger clone is one nucleotide away. V gene TRBV12-3 or TRBV12-4 combines with J gene TRBJ2-1; 9 bases match TRBD2. The J call may be in error: the DNA end matches TRBJ2-7 better. The CDR3 has 15 residues. The CDR3 region is CASTRSGGRYNEQYF. In DNA form, the CDR3 reads TGTGCCAGCACCCGTAGCGGGGGCCGCTACAATGAGCAGTACTTC.

This clonotype was observed once. This chain connects TRBV7-2 to TRBJ2-4, with D possibly called TRBD1 or TRBD2 (5 bases each). Germline CDR1 and CDR2: SGHTA and FQGNSA. The CDR3 runs to 15 residues. Between the trimmed V and J ends, which lost 1 base and 7 bases, there was a span of 14 bases. The CDR3 DNA sequence: TGTGCCAGCAGCTTAGTGGCAGGGACCTCGAACATTCAGTACTTC. This translates into CASSLVAGTSNIQYF.

As concerns this clonotype: This clone may be a read error of a much larger clone one base away. The gene calls are TRBV6-1 and TRBJ2-3; 8 bases agree with TRBD2. The length of the CDR3 is 15 residues. Germline CDR1 MNHNS, CDR2 SASEGT. J was trimmed by 2 bases and V by 11 bases; bases with no gene match: 12. Here the CDR3 DNA reads TGTGCCGGCACCCGAGCGGGGGCCTACACAGATACGCAGTATTTT. Protein sequence: CAGTRAGAYTDTQYF.

The chain recombines TRBV7-2 with TRBJ1-5; D is possibly TRBD1 (6 bases). The CDR3 extends over 15 amino acids. V was cut by 2 bases and J by 5 bases, with 13 bases left in between. Germline V gene data show CDR1 as SGHTA and CDR2 as FQGNSA. The CDR3 here is CASSLTGTSDQPQHF. CDR3 DNA: TGTGCCAGCAGCTTAACAGGGACCTCAGATCAGCCCCAGCATTTT.

This clonotype was counted only a few times. The J gene is TRBJ2-7, the V gene TRBV2; 12 positions agree with TRBD1. The CDR3 runs 13 residues. Unmatched junction bases numbered 2, after V lost 6 bases and J lost 5 bases. Per the germline V gene, CDR1 is SNHLY and CDR2 is FYNNEI. The CDR3 region has the DNA TGTGCCAGCAGCGGGACAGGGGGCAACGAGCAGTACTTC. Translated: CASSGTGGNEQYF.

This clonotype showed up many times. V gene TRBV7-2 combines with J gene TRBJ2-3; TRBD2 agrees at 9 bases. The CDR3 has 15 residues. The germline gives CDR1 SGHTA, CDR2 FQGNSA. Trimming at V came to 5 bases and at J to 1 base, leaving 4 bases not matched to a gene. CDR3 nucleotides: TGTGCCAGCAGCCCCCGACTAGCGGGCACAGATACGCAGTATTTT. It encodes CASSPRLAGTDTQYF. Variable domain in full (rest from reference TRBV7-2 and TRBJ2-3): GAGVSQSPSNKVTEKGKDVELRCDPISGHTALYWYRQSLGQGLEFLIYFQGNSAPDKSGLPSDRFSAERTGGSVSTLTIQRTQQEDSAVYLCASSPRLAGTDTQYFGPGTRLTVL.

This chain joins TRBV6-2 or TRBV6-3 and TRBJ1-2; TRBD1 might be the D (5 bases). V was shortened by 7 bases and J by 6 bases, with 18 bases between the two germline ends. This CDR3 spans 14 amino acids. Looked up from germline, CDR1 is MNHEY and CDR2 is SVGEGT. The CDR3 is CASKGPRDGNGYTF. CDR3 DNA sequence: TGTGCCAGCAAAGGTCCCCGGGACGGCAATGGCTACACCTTC.

This clonotype occurred many times. Here the CDR3 reads CASTPTGNTETQYF. CDR3 nucleotide sequence: TGTGCCAGCACCCCGACAGGGAACACCGAGACCCAGTACTTC. The rearrangement links TRBV5-5 to TRBJ2-5, with TRBD1 identical over 7 bases. This CDR3 has 14 residues. V trimming: 6 bases; J trimming: 5 bases; junction bases outside the gene matches: 10. CDR1 SGHKS and CDR2 YYEKEE come from the germline V gene (reference sequence).